This T cell receptor beta chain was profiled in a study of T cells after yellow fever vaccination (dated by TCRdb to the late 2010s). About the full investigation: Staining for CD3, CD45RA, CCR7 and CD95 was used to sort memory subsets (EM, EMRA, CM and Tscm) on a BD FACS Aria III. The SMART-Seq v4 Ultra Low Input RNA kit was used to prepare libraries from fractions with low cell numbers. To follow T-cell clones before and after primary and booster YFV17D yellow fever vaccination, bulk TCR alpha and beta repertoires were sequenced over time. The cohort comprised two healthy male donors, one aged 18 to 29 and one aged 30 to 40 years. Blood samples were taken at several timepoints before and after primary and secondary immunization, and bulk PBMC replicates and cell subsets were isolated. Memory subsets were sorted on days 0, 15 and 45 and at 18 months following primary vaccination, and on days 0, 15 and 45 following the 30-year booster. Broad study findings and their caveats: A small share of clonotypes occurred in both CD4 and CD8 compartments, likely arising from convergent recombination. Compared with the primary T-cell response, the secondary T-cell response was faster but weaker, reaching its peak on day 5 rather than on day 15. FACS-sorted repertoires could contain abundant contaminating clonotypes from the bulk population, so computational filtering was required. In the sorted memory subsets on day 0, nearly all vaccine-responding clonotypes were below the level of detection. The study included only a couple of donors, which limits how far the findings can be generalized. After the booster, most of the clones that had expanded following primary vaccination were detected again (around 97% of CD4 and around 90% of CD8), which suggests that memory was broadly maintained.

Taken from cysteine to phenylalanine, the CDR3 has 12 residues. Of all the DNA, just the CDR3 is kept, 36 bases in frame from base 1. V is pared back by 9 bases and J by 0 bases, with 6 bases lying between the germline termini. Per the germline V gene, ENHRY is the CDR1 and SYGVKD is the CDR2. Reading the label with the study, this specimen's treatment or condition is: live attenuated yellow fever vaccine strain. PBMCs were isolated from peripheral blood using a standard Ficoll-Paque protocol. The RNeasy Micro Kit was used to extract RNA from sorted memory subsets. TCRdb records Illumina NovaSeq 6000 as the sequencer. TCR cDNA was made using 5'RACE template switching, a step that added a universal primer site and unique molecular identifiers. cDNA synthesis was primed from both the TCR alpha and TCR beta constant segments. Library amplification involved two PCR steps, and the second step added sample barcodes and sequencing adapters. Sequencing of the libraries was done on either Illumina HiSeq 2500 (2x100 bp) or NovaSeq (2x150 bp). Per the source publication's procedure: MIGEC was used to demultiplex reads and collapse the reads into UMI consensus sequences, and MiXCR was used for V(D)J alignment. Vaccine-responding clonotypes were defined with edgeR using replicate PBMC samples, requiring FDR below 0.01 and a log2 fold change above 5 up to day 15. Bulk clonotypes were assigned CD4 or CD8 identity according to which sequenced CD4 or CD8 repertoire held them at higher abundance. To estimate the distribution of each clone across memory phenotypes, clonotype frequencies in memory subsets were weighted by FACS-sorted cell numbers. The raw public data were reprocessed by TCRdb itself: fastp quality trimming at Q25, MiXCR clonotype calling, in-frame beta chains only. Each CDR3 protein gets just one entry, which takes the most common genes and DNA from the rows behind it. The V and J calls and clone size are TCRdb's, not the authors'. For this sample the table gives more than 25,000 distinct CDR3 sequences, of which roughly 4.5% were detected only once. The ten largest clones add up to 35% to 40% of the sample.

There are many counts of this clonotype. No base-level quality is on record; no much larger clone is a single base apart. This receptor was identified in a man between 18 and 29 years old who received the YFV17D yellow fever vaccine. The sequence joins TRBV10-3 to TRBJ1-3; no D gene call is confident. This sample comprised PBMCs, either bulk or a sorted T-cell subset (CD4+, CD8+, memory, or dextramer-sorted; not recorded which), obtained on the day of the yellow fever booster vaccination. The DNA sequence follows: TGTGCCATGGCAGGCTCTGGAAACACCATATATTTT. Its translation reads: CAMAGSGNTIYF.